This TCR beta chain was found in a study of vaccination effects on CD4 cells after COVID-19. This table comes from immunoSEQ multiplex PCR, and its TCRdb copy is limited to in-frame clones, with some not included. The sample lists tens of thousands of clones; about 80% were seen once. V shed 0 bases and J shed 0 bases, with 16 bases lying between them. In germline, CDR1 is LGHNT, CDR2 FRNRAP. The CDR3 extends over 18 amino acids. Antigen-specific CD4+ T cells were expanded (with viral peptide pools) by the ViraFEST assay ahead of sequencing. CD4+ T cell isolation took place after 10 days of culture. Each participant received a vaccine that was either BNT162b2 or mRNA-1273, given as two doses. Vaccinated participants had no history of SARS-CoV-2 infection and tested negative for nucleocapsid antibodies. As regards this clone: Antigen specificity is unknown.

Findings and caveats of the study: The study got few convalescent patients and did not collect any early post-infection timepoints.

The specimen was CD4+ T cells from PBMCs cultured with HCoV-229E spike peptides, collected after COVID-19 vaccination. The chain carries TRBV12-5 and TRBJ2-3; D gene unclear. The clonotype was recovered from a human donor who received a COVID-19 vaccine. The CDR3 DNA is TGTGCTAGTGGTTTGGTCCCTGACGGCCGATCTAGCACAGATACGCAGTATTTT. This encodes CASGLVPDGRSSTDTQYF. The variable domain in full, completed from reference TRBV12-5 and TRBJ2-3, reads DARVTQTPRHKVTEMGQEVTMRCQPILGHNTVFWYRQTMMQGLELLAYFRNRAPLDDSGMPKDRFSAEMPDATLATLKIQPSEPRDSAVYFCASGLVPDGRSSTDTQYFGPGTRLTVL.